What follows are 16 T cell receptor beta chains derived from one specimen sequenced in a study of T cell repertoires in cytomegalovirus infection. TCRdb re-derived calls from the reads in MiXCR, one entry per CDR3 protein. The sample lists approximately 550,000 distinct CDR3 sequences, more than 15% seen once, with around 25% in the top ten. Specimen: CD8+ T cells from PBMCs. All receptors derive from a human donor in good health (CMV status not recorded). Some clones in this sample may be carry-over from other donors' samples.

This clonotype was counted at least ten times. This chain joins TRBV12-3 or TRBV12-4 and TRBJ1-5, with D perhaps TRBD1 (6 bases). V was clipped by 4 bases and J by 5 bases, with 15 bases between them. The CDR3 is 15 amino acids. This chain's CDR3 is CASSSHGGLDQPQHF. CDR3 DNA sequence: TGTGCCAGCAGTTCCCATGGGGGGCTTGATCAGCCCCAGCATTTT.

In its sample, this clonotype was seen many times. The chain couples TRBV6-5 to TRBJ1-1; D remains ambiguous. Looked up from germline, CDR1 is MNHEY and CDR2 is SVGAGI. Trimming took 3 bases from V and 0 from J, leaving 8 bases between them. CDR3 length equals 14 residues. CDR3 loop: CASSYFGVNTEAFF. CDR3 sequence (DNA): TGTGCCAGCAGTTATTTTGGGGTGAACACTGAAGCTTTCTTT.

In nucleotides, the CDR3 is TGTGCCAGCAGTAAACAGCTCGTGGGTATTTATGGCTACACCTTC. Its protein is CASSKQLVGIYGYTF. This chain uses TRBV27 with TRBJ1-2; D not certain. Germline CDR1 reads MNHEY; CDR2 reads SMNVEV (reference sequence). Trimming shortened V by 5 bases and J by 5 bases, and 18 bases separated the two germline ends. The CDR3 is 15 residues long.

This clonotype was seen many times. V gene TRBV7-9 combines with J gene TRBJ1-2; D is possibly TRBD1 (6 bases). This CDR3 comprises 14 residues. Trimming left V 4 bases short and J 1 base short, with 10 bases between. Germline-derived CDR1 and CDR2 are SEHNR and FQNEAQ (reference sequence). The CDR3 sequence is CASSWGGDNYGYTF. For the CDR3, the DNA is TGTGCCAGCAGCTGGGGGGGCGATAACTATGGCTACACCTTC.

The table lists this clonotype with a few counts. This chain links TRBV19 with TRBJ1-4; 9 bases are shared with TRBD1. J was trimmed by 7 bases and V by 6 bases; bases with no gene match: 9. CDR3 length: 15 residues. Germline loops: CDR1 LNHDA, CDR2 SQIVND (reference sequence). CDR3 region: CASRYRTGDGEKLFF. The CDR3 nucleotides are TGTGCCAGTAGATACCGGACAGGGGACGGTGAAAAACTGTTTTTT.

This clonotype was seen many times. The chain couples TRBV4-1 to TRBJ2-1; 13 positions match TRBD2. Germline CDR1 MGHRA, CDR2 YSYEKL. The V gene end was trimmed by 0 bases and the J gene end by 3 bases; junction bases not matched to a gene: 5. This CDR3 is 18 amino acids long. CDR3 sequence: CASSQELAGGPLYNEQFF. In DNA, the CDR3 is TGCGCCAGCAGCCAAGAACTAGCGGGAGGGCCCCTCTACAATGAGCAGTTCTTC.

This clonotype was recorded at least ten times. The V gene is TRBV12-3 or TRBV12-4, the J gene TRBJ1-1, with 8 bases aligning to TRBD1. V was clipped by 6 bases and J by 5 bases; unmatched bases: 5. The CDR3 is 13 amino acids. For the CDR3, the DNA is TGTGCCAGCAGGGTTGGACAGGGAACTGAAGCTTTCTTT. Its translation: CASRVGQGTEAFF.

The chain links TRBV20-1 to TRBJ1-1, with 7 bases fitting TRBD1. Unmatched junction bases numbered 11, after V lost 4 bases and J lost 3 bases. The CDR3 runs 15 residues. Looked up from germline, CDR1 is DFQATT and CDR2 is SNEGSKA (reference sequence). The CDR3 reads CSATRGEGVYTEAFF. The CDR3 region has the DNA TGCAGTGCTACCAGGGGGGAGGGAGTATACACTGAAGCTTTCTTT.

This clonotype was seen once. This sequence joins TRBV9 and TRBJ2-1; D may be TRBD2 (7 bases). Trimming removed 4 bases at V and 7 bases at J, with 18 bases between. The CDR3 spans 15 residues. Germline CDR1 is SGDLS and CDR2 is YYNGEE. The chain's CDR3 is CASSSSGGGGNEQFF. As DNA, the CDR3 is TGTGCCAGCAGCTCCTCGGGGGGAGGGGGTAATGAGCAGTTCTTC.

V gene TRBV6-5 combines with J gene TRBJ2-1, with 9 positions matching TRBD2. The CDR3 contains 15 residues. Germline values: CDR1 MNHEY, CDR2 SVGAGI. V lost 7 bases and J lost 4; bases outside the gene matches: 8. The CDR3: CASKPASGTYNEQFF. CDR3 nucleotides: TGTGCCAGCAAACCTGCTAGCGGGACTTACAATGAGCAGTTCTTC.

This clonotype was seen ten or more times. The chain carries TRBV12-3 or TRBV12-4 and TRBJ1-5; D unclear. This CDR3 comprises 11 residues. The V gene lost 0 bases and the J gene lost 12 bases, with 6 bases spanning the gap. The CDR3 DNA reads TGTGCCAGCAGTTTAGCGGCGTACCAGCATTTT. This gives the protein CASSLAAYQHF.

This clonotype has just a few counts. CDR3 DNA: TGTGCCAGTAGTCTGGTAGGGCACGTCACTGAAGCTTTCTTT. As protein: CASSLVGHVTEAFF. The rearrangement joins TRBV19 to TRBJ1-1; no firm D call. Germline lookup yields CDR1 LNHDA and CDR2 SQIVND (reference sequence). This CDR3 is built from 14 residues. With 5 bases removed from V and 4 bases from J, the gap between germline ends came to 14 bases.

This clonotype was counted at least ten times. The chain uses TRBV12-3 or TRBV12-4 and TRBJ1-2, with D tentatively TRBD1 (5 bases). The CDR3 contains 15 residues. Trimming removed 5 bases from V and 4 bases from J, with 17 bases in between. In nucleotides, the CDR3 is TGTGCCAGCAGTGTTCCAGGGTTGGGGGTCTATGGCTACACCTTC. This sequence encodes CASSVPGLGVYGYTF.

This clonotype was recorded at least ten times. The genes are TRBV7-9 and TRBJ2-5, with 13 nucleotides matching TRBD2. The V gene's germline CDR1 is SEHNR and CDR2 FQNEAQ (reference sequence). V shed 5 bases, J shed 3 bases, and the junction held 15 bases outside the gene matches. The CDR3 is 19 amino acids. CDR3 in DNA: TGTGCCAGCAGCACAACTAGCGGGAGGGCCCTCGTAGCTAAAGAGACCCAGTACTTC. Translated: CASSTTSGRALVAKETQYF.

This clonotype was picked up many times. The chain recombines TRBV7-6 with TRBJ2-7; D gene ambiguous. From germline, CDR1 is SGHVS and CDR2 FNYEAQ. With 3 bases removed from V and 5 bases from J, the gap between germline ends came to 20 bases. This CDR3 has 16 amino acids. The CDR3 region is CASSFLVAEIPHEQYF. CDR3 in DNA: TGTGCCAGCAGCTTTCTAGTGGCAGAGATCCCCCACGAGCAGTACTTC. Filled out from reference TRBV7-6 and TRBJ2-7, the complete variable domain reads GAGVSQSPRYKVTKRGQDVALRCDPISGHVSLYWYRQALGQGPEFLTYFNYEAQQDKSGLPNDRFSAERPEGSISTLTIQRTEQRDSAMYRCASSFLVAEIPHEQYFGPGTRLTVT.

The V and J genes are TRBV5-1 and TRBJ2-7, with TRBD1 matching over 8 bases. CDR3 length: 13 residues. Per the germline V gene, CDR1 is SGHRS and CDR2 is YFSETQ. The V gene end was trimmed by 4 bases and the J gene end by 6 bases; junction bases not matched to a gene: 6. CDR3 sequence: CASSPPTGGEQYF. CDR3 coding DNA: TGCGCCAGCAGCCCCCCAACAGGGGGCGAGCAGTACTTC.